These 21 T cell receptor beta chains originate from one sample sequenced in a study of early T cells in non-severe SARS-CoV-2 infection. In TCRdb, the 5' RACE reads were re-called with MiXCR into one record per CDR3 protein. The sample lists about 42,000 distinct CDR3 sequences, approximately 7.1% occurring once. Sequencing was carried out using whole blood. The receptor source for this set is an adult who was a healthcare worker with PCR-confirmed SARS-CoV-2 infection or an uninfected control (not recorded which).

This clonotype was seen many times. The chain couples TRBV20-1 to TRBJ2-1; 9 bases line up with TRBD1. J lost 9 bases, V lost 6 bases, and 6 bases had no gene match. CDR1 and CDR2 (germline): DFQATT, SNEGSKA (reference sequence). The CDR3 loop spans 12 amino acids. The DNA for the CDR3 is TGCAGTGCCCGGGACAGGGACTCTGAGCAGTTCTTC. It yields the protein CSARDRDSEQFF.

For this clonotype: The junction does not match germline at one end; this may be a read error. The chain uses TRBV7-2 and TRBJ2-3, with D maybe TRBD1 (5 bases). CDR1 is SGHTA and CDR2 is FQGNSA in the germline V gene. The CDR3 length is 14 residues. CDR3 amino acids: CASRRQGFTDRQYF. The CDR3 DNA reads TGTGCCAGCAGGCGGCAGGGATTCACAGATAGGCAGTATTTT. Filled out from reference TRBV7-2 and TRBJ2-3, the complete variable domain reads GAGVSQSPSNKVTEKGKDVELRCDPISGHTALYWYRQSLGQGLEFLIYFQGNSAPDKSGLPSDRFSAERTGGSVSTLTIQRTQQEDSAVYLCASRRQGFTDRQYFGPGTRLTVL.

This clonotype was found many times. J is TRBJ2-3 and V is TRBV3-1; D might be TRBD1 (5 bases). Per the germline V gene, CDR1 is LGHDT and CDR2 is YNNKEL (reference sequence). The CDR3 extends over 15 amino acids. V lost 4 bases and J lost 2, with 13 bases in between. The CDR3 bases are TGTGCCAGCAGCCCCACAGGATATCACACAGATACGCAGTATTTT. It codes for CASSPTGYHTDTQYF.

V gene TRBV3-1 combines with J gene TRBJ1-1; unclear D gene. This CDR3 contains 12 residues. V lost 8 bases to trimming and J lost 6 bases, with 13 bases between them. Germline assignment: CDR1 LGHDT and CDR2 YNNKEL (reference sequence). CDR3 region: CASGPEGAEAFF. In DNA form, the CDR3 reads TGTGCCAGCGGACCGGAGGGTGCTGAAGCTTTCTTT.

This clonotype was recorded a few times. CDR3 DNA: TGTGCCAGCAGCTTTAACAGGAACAATGAGCAGTTCTTC. Its translation is CASSFNRNNEQFF. The V gene is TRBV11-2, the J gene TRBJ2-1, with D possibly TRBD1 on 5 matching bases. Germline V gene lookup returns CDR1 SGHAT and CDR2 FQNNGV. Trimming took off 3 bases at V and 5 bases at J, with 8 bases between the two ends. The CDR3 is 13 amino acids.

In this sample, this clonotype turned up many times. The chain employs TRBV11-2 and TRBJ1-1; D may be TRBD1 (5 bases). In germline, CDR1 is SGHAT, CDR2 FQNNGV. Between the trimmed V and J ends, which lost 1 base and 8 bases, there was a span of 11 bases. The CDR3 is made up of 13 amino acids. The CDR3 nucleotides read TGTGCCAGCAGCTTAGGGACATTTTCCGAAGCTTTCTTT. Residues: CASSLGTFSEAFF.

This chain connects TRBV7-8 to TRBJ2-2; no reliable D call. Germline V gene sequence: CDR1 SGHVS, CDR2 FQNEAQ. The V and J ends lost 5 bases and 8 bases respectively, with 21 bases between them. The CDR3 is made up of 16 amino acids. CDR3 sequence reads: CASSPRGLTKAGELFF. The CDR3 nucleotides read TGTGCCAGCAGCCCCCGCGGCCTGACGAAGGCTGGGGAGCTGTTTTTT. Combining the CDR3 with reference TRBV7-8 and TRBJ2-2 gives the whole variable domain GAGVSQSPRYKVAKRGQDVALRCDPISGHVSLFWYQQALGQGPEFLTYFQNEAQLDKSGLPSDRFFAERPEGSVSTLKIQRTQQEDSAVYLCASSPRGLTKAGELFFGEGSRLTVL.

The DNA for the CDR3 is TGTGCCAGCAGCCTAGAGGGTACGCAGTATTTT. Translation gives CASSLEGTQYF. The rearrangement links TRBV12-3 or TRBV12-4 to TRBJ2-3, with a tentative D call TRBD2 (5 bases). Trimming left V 6 bases short and J 8 bases short, with 9 bases between. The CDR3 consists of 11 residues.

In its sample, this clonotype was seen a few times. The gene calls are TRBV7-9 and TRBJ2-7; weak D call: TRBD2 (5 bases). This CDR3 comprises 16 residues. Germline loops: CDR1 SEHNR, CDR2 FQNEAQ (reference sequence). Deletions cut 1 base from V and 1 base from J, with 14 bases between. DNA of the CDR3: TGTGCCAGCAGCTTAGACTTGGGGAGAGGGTCCTACGAGCAGTACTTC. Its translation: CASSLDLGRGSYEQYF. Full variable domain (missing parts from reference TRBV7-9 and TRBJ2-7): DTGVSQNPRHKITKRGQNVTFRCDPISEHNRLYWYRQTLGQGPEFLTYFQNEAQLEKSRLLSDRFSAERPKGSFSTLEIQRTEQGDSAMYLCASSLDLGRGSYEQYFGPGTRLTVT.

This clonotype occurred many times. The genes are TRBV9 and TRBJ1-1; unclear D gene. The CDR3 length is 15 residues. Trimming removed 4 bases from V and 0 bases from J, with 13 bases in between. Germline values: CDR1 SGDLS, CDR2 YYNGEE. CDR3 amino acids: CASSPSGAVNTEAFF. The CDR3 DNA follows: TGTGCCAGCAGCCCGTCGGGAGCAGTGAACACTGAAGCTTTCTTT.

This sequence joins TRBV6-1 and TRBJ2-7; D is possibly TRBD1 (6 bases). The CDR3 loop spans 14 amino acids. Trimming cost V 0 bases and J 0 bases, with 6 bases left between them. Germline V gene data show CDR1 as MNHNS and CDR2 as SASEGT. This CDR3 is CASSEADSSYEQYF. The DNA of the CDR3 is TGTGCCAGCAGTGAAGCGGACAGCTCCTACGAGCAGTACTTC.

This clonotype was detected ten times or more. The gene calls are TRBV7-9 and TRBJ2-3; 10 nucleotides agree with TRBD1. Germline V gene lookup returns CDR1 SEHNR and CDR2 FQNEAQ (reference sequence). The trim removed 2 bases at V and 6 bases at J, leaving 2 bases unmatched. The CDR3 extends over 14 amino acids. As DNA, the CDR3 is TGTGCCAGCAGCTTAAGACAGGGGGCGGATACGCAGTATTTT. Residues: CASSLRQGADTQYF.

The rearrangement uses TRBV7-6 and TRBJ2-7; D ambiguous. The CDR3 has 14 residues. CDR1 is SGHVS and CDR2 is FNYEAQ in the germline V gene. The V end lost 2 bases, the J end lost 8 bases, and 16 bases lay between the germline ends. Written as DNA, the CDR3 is TGTGCCAGCAGCTTATCCGCCAGCCCAGGCCAGCAGTACTTC. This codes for CASSLSASPGQQYF.

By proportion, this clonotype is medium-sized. DNA of the CDR3: TGTGCCAGCAGCTTAGTCGACAGGGACCCCTATGGCTACACCTTC. Its protein is CASSLVDRDPYGYTF. The chain is built from TRBV7-9 and TRBJ1-2, with 7 bases lining up with TRBD1. Germline loops: CDR1 SEHNR, CDR2 FQNEAQ (reference sequence). The CDR3 runs 15 residues. The trim removed 1 base at V and 4 bases at J, leaving 6 bases unmatched. The variable domain in full, completed from reference TRBV7-9 and TRBJ1-2, reads DTGVSQNPRHKITKRGQNVTFRCDPISEHNRLYWYRQTLGQGPEFLTYFQNEAQLEKSRLLSDRFSAERPKGSFSTLEIQRTEQGDSAMYLCASSLVDRDPYGYTFGSGTRLTVV.

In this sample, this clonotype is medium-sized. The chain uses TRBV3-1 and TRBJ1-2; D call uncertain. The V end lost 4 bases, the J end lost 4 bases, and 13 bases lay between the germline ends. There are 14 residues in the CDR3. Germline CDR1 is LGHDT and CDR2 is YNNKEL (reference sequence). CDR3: CASSPRQGSYGYTF. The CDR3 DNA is TGTGCCAGCAGCCCCCGACAAGGAAGCTATGGCTACACCTTC.

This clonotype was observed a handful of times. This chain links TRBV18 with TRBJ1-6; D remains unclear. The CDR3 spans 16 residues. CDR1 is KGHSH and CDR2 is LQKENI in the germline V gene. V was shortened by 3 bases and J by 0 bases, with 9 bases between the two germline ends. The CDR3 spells CASSPKGISYNSPLHF. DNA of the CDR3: TGTGCCAGCTCACCGAAGGGTATCTCCTATAATTCACCCCTCCACTTT.

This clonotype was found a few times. The CDR3, as DNA: TGTGCCAGCAGCTTGGCCTTTGACAGGGGAATACAGGAGACCCAGTACTTC. As protein: CASSLAFDRGIQETQYF. The chain links TRBV5-6 to TRBJ2-5; the match to TRBD1 covers 8 bases. The CDR3 is 17 amino acids. Per the germline V gene, CDR1 is SGHDT and CDR2 is YYEEEE. Losses at the gene ends were 0 bases for V and 5 bases for J; bases not matched to a gene: 12.

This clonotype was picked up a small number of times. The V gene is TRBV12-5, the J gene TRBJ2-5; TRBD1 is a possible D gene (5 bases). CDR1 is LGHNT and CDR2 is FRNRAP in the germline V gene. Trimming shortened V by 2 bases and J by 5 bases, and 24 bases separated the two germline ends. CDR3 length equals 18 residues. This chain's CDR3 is CASGLSWSQTDAAETQYF. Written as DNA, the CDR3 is TGTGCTAGTGGTTTGTCATGGTCGCAGACAGACGCAGCGGAGACCCAGTACTTC.

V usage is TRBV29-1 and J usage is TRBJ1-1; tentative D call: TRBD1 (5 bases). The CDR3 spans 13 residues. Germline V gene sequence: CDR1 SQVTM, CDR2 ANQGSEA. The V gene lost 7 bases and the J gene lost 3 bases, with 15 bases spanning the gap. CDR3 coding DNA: TGCAGCGCTCGGACATCTAGGGACACTGAAGCTTTCTTT. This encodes CSARTSRDTEAFF.

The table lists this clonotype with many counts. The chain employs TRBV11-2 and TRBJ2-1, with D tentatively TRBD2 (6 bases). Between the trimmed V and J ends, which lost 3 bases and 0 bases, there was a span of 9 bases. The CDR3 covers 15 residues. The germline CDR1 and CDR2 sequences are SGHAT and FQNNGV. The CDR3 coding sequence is TGTGCCAGCAGCTTTTCGCGGGGCTCCTACAATGAGCAGTTCTTC. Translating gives CASSFSRGSYNEQFF.

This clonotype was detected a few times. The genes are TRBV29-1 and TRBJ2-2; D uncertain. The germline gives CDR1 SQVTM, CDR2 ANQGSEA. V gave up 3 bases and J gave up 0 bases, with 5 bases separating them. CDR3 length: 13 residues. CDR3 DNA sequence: TGCAGCGTTGAGAAAGCGAACACCGGGGAGCTGTTTTTT. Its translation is CSVEKANTGELFF.